This T cell receptor beta chain was identified in a study of T cells after somatic rescue of genetic block (TCRdb year 2020). Regarding the study in general: What the study looked at was long-term robustness, specifically in a T-cell system that came about through somatic rescue of a genetic block in T-cell development.

Receptors were amplified or captured by the immunoSEQ multiplex PCR assay. TCRdb re-hosts the immuneACCESS table, in-frame sequences only. Its copies lack some clones; in the studies checked, an unresolved V gene accounts for under half of them, and the cause for the rest is not known. This sample holds about 15,000 clones; 55% to 75% were observed only once. The ten top clones hold about 25% of the sample. As to this clone: Its target antigen remains unknown. No base quality values were provided; no much bigger clone lies one nucleotide off.

V drops 0 bases and J drops 2 bases, leaving 10 bases in between. CDR1 is given as KGHSH and CDR2 as LQKENI, both from the germline V gene. From the cysteine through the phenylalanine, the CDR3 covers 16 amino acids. Only the CDR3 portion is preserved as DNA: 48 bases, with reading frame beginning at the first base. This clonotype was obtained from a man between 18 and 35 years old. This chain joins TRBV18 to TRBJ2-2, with the identity of the D gene unclear. The sequencing input was peripheral blood mononuclear cells (PBMCs). The nucleotide sequence is TGTGCCAGCTCACCACCGCTAATGACCAACACCGGGGAGCTGTTTTTT. Its translation is CASSPPLMTNTGELFF.